This TCR beta chain was captured in a study of OX40 agonist ivuxolimab in advanced cancers. Study information: Patients' therapy was ivuxolimab, an antibody that acts as an agonist of OX40 (CD134).

Sampling times: baseline, cycle 4 day 1, cycle 7 day 1. Profiling relied on immunoSEQ multiplex PCR, and the TCRdb table lists in-frame clones only, not all of them. The sample has about 33,000 clones, around 84% seen once. The CDR3 is made up of 16 amino acids. The germline gives CDR1 WNHNN, CDR2 SYGVQD (reference sequence). V dropped 1 base and J dropped 4 bases, with 14 bases sitting between them. Whole-study findings and limits: Some of the lowest clonal expansion was seen in partial responders at 0.1-3.0 mg/kg.

This clone was seen a handful of times. Its target is unknown. The genes are TRBV10-1 and TRBJ1-5; no clear D gene. The sequencing here drew on CD4+ or CD8+ T cells sorted from blood, taken in a trial of the OX40 agonist ivuxolimab. The sequence derives from an adult with an advanced solid tumor such as melanoma, head and neck, liver or kidney cancer. CDR3 sequence: CASSECGQAGNQPQHF. The CDR3 DNA is TGCGCCAGCAGTGAGTGTGGGCAGGCCGGGAATCAGCCCCAGCATTTT.